Listed below are T cell receptor beta chains from one sample, sequenced in a study. TCRdb itself ran the 5' RACE reads through MiXCR, one entry per CDR3 protein. Among tens of thousands of distinct CDR3 sequences listed, roughly 22% were seen once. Sequenced input: tumor-infiltrating naive CD4+ T cells sorted from the breast tumor. These receptors were collected from a female donor with breast cancer. Both conserved end residues are part of each CDR3. The D gene is left open where the match is weak.

d_call v_call cdr3_aa
- TRBV20-1 CSAEASGDRRKQFF
TRBD2 TRBV10-2 CASSEPGLAGGKGDNEQFF
- TRBV4-3 CASSQGTETEGRFF
TRBD1 TRBV30 CAWKKGASIPEAFF
- TRBV21-1 CASSYVERNYGYTF
- TRBV25-1 CASMDSTLGLEGGYTF
TRBD2 TRBV20-1 CSARARRLAQNYEQYF
TRBD2 TRBV4-1 CASSQGLLAASGADTQYF
TRBD2 TRBV2 CASSKMGGDEGTQYF
TRBD1 TRBV5-1 CASRGQGDIEQFF
- TRBV2 CASSLADLTDTQYF
TRBD1 TRBV29-1 CSVGQGYNEQFF
TRBD2 TRBV9 CASSVGPSGLDEQYF
- TRBV7-2 CASSQQAGTRNTIYF
- TRBV7-2 CASSLGAYGYTF
- TRBV7-9 CASSLPESSYEQYF
TRBD1 TRBV5-1 CASSLGTGVGETQYF
- TRBV20-1 CSGESTDTQYF
- TRBV5-1 CASSLGGSGDAGYTF
- TRBV20-1 CSARNGLNTDTQYF
- TRBV6-6 CASSYSRGGYTF
- TRBV29-1 CSVVLNLYGYTF
- TRBV10-1 CASSESRPGEQYF
- TRBV12-3/TRBV12-4 CASSSSRGGAETQYF
- TRBV30 CAWSQNNEQFF
TRBD2 TRBV7-7 CASSRRAGGRETQYF
TRBD2 TRBV5-1 CASSLEGRGGYNEQFF
TRBD2 TRBV28 CASSPGTSGSHEQYF
- TRBV20-1 CSVIRNTEAFF
- TRBV7-2 CASTVGDPYGNTIYF
- TRBV15 CATSRGGGTTGELFF
- TRBV11-1 CASSRLPVRLREQYF
- TRBV6-1 CASTFGGTDTEAFF
- TRBV7-7 CASSLSGTGELFF
- TRBV7-2 CASSLAGAYTEAFF
TRBD1 TRBV15 CATSSSGGEEETQYF
TRBD2 TRBV6-5 CASRTSGRTDTQYF
- TRBV5-6 CASSFPGNTIYF
- TRBV7-2 CASSSFADTQYF
- TRBV5-1 CASSLYTASTEAFF
- TRBV20-1 CSARHRAGELFF
- TRBV9 CASSVGGVGGELFF